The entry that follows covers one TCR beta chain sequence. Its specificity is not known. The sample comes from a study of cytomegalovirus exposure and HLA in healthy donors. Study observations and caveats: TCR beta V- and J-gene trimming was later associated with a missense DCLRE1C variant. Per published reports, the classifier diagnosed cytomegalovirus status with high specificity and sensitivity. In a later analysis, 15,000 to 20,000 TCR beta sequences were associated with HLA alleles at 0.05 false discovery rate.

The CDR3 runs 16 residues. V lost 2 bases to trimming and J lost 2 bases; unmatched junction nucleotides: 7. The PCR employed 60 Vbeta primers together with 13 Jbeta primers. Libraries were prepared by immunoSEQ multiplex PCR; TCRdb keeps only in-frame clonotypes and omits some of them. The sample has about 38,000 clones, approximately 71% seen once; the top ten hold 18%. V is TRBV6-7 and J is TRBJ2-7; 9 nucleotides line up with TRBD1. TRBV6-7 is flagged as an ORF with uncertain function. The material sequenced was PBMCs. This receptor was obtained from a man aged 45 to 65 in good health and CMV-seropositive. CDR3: CASSYAPGQGAYEQYF. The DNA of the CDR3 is TGTGCCAGCAGTTACGCCCCGGGACAGGGAGCCTACGAGCAGTACTTC.